This entry concerns a single T cell receptor (beta chain). The antigen is unknown. The germline gives CDR1 LNHDA, CDR2 SQIVND (reference sequence). V shed 5 bases and J shed 4 bases, with 11 bases lying between them. The CDR3 sequence is 13 residues long. Data came from immunoSEQ multiplex PCR; TCRdb stores just in-frame clones and leaves some out. The data contain around 10,000 clones, 90% to 95% of them singletons. The data were obtained in a study of graft-versus-host responses after intestinal transplantation. Study results and limitations: Patients with graft-donor T cell macrochimerism had high graft-versus-host to host-versus-graft clonal ratios in allografts.

Sequences were derived from PBMCs, sampled nearly 70 days after transplant. The chain is built from TRBV19 and TRBJ1-2; D not resolved. The TCR sequence derives from a human patient who received an intestinal transplant, so some T cells may come from the graft donor. CDR3 coding DNA: TGTGCCAGTAGTCCGGCGGGGTTCTATGGCTACACCTTC. Amino acid sequence: CASSPAGFYGYTF. Supplemented by reference TRBV19 and TRBJ1-2, the full variable domain reads DGGITQSPKYLFRKEGQNVTLSCEQNLNHDAMYWYRQDPGQGLRLIYYSQIVNDFQKGDIAEGYSVSREKKESFPLTVTSAQKNPTAFYLCASSPAGFYGYTFGSGTRLTVV.